The 15 T cell receptor beta chains reported below all come from one sample, sequenced in a study of T-cell memory formation after mild COVID-19. TCRdb recomputed calls from the 5' RACE reads with MiXCR, one row per CDR3 protein. The table has around 410,000 distinct CDR3 sequences, 23% seen once. The sample comprised PBMCs or a T cell subset sorted from them (not recorded which). These receptor sequences come from an adult woman who had mild COVID-19 (a few samples of this study predate the infection). Cell type and time point are not known.

The J gene is TRBJ1-1, the V gene TRBV4-1; D not certain. The CDR3 has 15 residues. Trimming removed 6 bases from V and 0 bases from J, with 14 bases in between. The germline gives CDR1 MGHRA, CDR2 YSYEKL. This CDR3 reads CASSPGWTMNTEAFF. CDR3 DNA sequence: TGCGCCAGCAGTCCCGGGTGGACCATGAACACTGAAGCTTTCTTT.

This sequence joins TRBV19 and TRBJ2-7; D assignment may be TRBD1 or TRBD2 (6 bases each). V was clipped by 2 bases and J by 2 bases, with 10 bases between them. The V gene's germline CDR1 is LNHDA and CDR2 SQIVND (reference sequence). CDR3 size: 14 residues. Here the CDR3 reads CASSIRGATYEQYF. CDR3 DNA sequence: TGTGCCAGTAGTATAAGGGGGGCCACCTACGAGCAGTACTTC.

This clonotype came up many times. This chain links TRBV24-1 with TRBJ2-3; D may match TRBD1 or TRBD2 (5 bases each). This CDR3 comprises 17 residues. Germline lookup yields CDR1 KGHDR and CDR2 SFDVKD. Trimming took 1 base from V and 0 from J, leaving 13 bases between them. Here the CDR3 DNA reads TGTGCCACCAGTGATTTTAGCGCAGGGCTCAGCACAGATACGCAGTATTTT. It yields the protein CATSDFSAGLSTDTQYF.

This sequence joins TRBV4-2 and TRBJ2-2; the D is unclear. Deletions cut 2 bases from V and 5 bases from J, with 9 bases between. Germline assignment: CDR1 LGHNA and CDR2 YNFKEQ. The CDR3 runs 14 residues. For the CDR3, the DNA is TGTGCCAGCAGCCAATTGGACCCGACCGGGGAGCTGTTTTTT. It is translated as CASSQLDPTGELFF.

This clonotype was recorded a few times. The chain has TRBV30 and TRBJ1-6, with no clear D. V was cut by 4 bases and J by 6 bases, with 10 bases left in between. Germline-derived CDR1 and CDR2 are GTSNPN and SVGIG (reference sequence). The CDR3 covers 13 residues. The CDR3 spells CAWTAQVNSPLHF. CDR3 nucleotide sequence: TGTGCCTGGACGGCGCAGGTTAATTCACCCCTCCACTTT.

This clonotype was counted between two and nine times. V usage is TRBV11-3 and J usage is TRBJ2-1, with 16 nucleotides matching TRBD2. Trimming cost V 5 bases and J 6 bases; bases outside gene matches: 4. The CDR3 runs to 16 residues. In germline, CDR1 is SGHNT, CDR2 YENEEA. CDR3: CASSQGLAGGGNEQFF. The CDR3 nucleotides are TGTGCCAGCAGCCAGGGACTAGCGGGAGGGGGCAATGAGCAGTTCTTC.

This sequence joins TRBV6-6 and TRBJ1-5, with D possibly matching TRBD1 (5 bases). This CDR3 comprises 14 residues. Germline V gives CDR1 MNHNY, CDR2 SVGAGI (reference sequence). V was trimmed by 2 bases and J by 4 bases, leaving 9 bases between them. CDR3 in DNA: TGTGCCAGCAGTTACGGCAGGGATAATCAGCCCCAGCATTTT. Its translation: CASSYGRDNQPQHF.

The chain combines TRBV3-1 with TRBJ2-1, with 7 bases identical to TRBD2. Germline V gene sequence: CDR1 LGHDT, CDR2 YNNKEL (reference sequence). CDR3 length equals 15 residues. V was clipped by 4 bases and J by 0 bases; unmatched bases: 3. CDR3 DNA: TGTGCCAGCAGCCCTAGCGGATACTCCTACAATGAGCAGTTCTTC. Its translation: CASSPSGYSYNEQFF.

The chain carries TRBV7-8 and TRBJ2-7; 12 nucleotides line up with TRBD1. The germline CDR1 and CDR2 sequences are SGHVS and FQNEAQ. The CDR3 has 17 residues. The V and J ends lost 3 bases and 1 base, in that order; junction bases with no gene match: 7. The CDR3 loop is CASSLGTGGLTSYEQYF. CDR3 in DNA: TGTGCCAGCAGCTTGGGGACAGGGGGCTTGACATCCTACGAGCAGTACTTC.

The chain is built from TRBV5-1 and TRBJ1-1; perhaps TRBD1 as D (6 bases). Germline V gives CDR1 SGHRS, CDR2 YFSETQ. V was trimmed by 0 bases and J by 3 bases, leaving 12 bases between them. CDR3 size: 15 residues. CDR3 residues: CASSLAMGADTEAFF. The CDR3 nucleotides read TGCGCCAGCAGCTTGGCCATGGGGGCTGACACTGAAGCTTTCTTT.

This clonotype has only a few counts. The V call is TRBV12-3 or TRBV12-4, the J call TRBJ1-1; the D gene is possibly TRBD1 (5 bases). This CDR3 is 17 amino acids long. V was shortened by 6 bases and J by 0 bases, with 20 bases between the two germline ends. CDR3 amino acids: CASRTTRGRTMNTEAFF. CDR3 bases: TGTGCCAGCAGAACGACTAGGGGACGGACAATGAACACTGAAGCTTTCTTT.

The rearrangement joins TRBV4-2 to TRBJ2-1, with 10 bases aligning to TRBD2. Trimming cost V 4 bases and J 7 bases; bases outside gene matches: 16. The CDR3 is made up of 18 amino acids. Germline V gene lookup returns CDR1 LGHNA and CDR2 YNFKEQ. Written as DNA, the CDR3 is TGTGCCAGCAGCCTAGCCCAAGGACTAGCGGACTCATGGAATGAGCAGTTCTTC. Amino acids: CASSLAQGLADSWNEQFF.

The chain is built from TRBV7-9 and TRBJ2-1; 7 nucleotides agree with TRBD2. The CDR3 has 16 residues. Germline CDR1 is SEHNR and CDR2 is FQNEAQ (reference sequence). Losses at the gene ends were 2 bases for V and 4 bases for J; bases not matched to a gene: 8. CDR3 DNA: TGTGCCAGCAGCTTACGGGGGAGCGGGATGTACAATGAGCAGTTCTTC. This gives the protein CASSLRGSGMYNEQFF.

The sample holds a few counts of this clonotype. The genes are TRBV3-1 and TRBJ2-3; D is possibly TRBD2 (5 bases). This CDR3 contains 14 residues. The V gene's germline CDR1 is LGHDT and CDR2 YNNKEL (reference sequence). V lost 2 bases and J lost 2, with 8 bases in between. CDR3 sequence: CASSQWGVTDTQYF. The CDR3 DNA reads as TGTGCCAGCAGCCAATGGGGAGTCACAGATACGCAGTATTTT.

This clonotype came up a few times. The genes are TRBV5-1 and TRBJ2-7; 7 bases fit TRBD1. Germline V CDR1 and CDR2: SGHRS, YFSETQ. V dropped 1 base and J dropped 4; count of bases not matched to a gene: 5. This CDR3 comprises 14 residues. The CDR3 spells CASSLQGQLYEQYF. CDR3 nucleotides: TGCGCCAGCAGCTTGCAGGGACAGCTTTACGAGCAGTACTTC.